There are a few counts of the clone carrying this TCR beta chain. Antigen specificity is unknown. These data belong to a study of regulatory T cells in long-lasting Graves disease. Study-level points and caveats: Segments TRBV28, TRBJ1-2 and TRBJ2-5 showed preferential usage in persistent disease.

The CDR3 spans 15 residues. Germline-derived CDR1 and CDR2 are SGHRS and YFSETQ. V gave up 3 bases and J gave up 5 bases, with 15 bases separating them. CDR3 regions were amplified by Arm-PCR using iRepertoire HTBI primers to build TCR beta libraries. TCRdb passed the multiplex PCR reads through MiXCR, listing each CDR3 protein once. The sample has some 220,000 distinct CDR3 sequences; roughly 19% are singletons. The time point was: newly diagnosed GD, antithyroid drugs for less than 3 months. RNA from PBMCs was the source of the TCR library. These data also featured in a second study, about T cells in Graves' hyperthyroidism and ophthalmopathy.

The receptor was isolated from a woman in her twenties or thirties with Graves disease. The V and J genes are TRBV5-1 and TRBJ2-1; weak D call: TRBD1 (5 bases). The sample here was peripheral blood mononuclear cells (PBMCs), taken at new diagnosis, from a patient treated with antithyroid drugs. For the CDR3, the DNA is TGCGCCAGCAGCTCAGACAGAATCTACAACAATGAGCAGTTCTTC. Translating it yields CASSSDRIYNNEQFF.